Each of the 9 T cell receptor beta chains below was sequenced from the same sample in a study of Ad26.COV2.S vaccination and SARS-CoV-2 variants. Indicated treatment: 19 received Ad26.COV2.S at low or high dose, single or two shots; 5 received placebo; per-sample allocation not given. Sampling occurred on day 63 after the first vaccine or placebo injection. Profiled with immunoSEQ multiplex PCR; TCRdb holds only in-frame clones, not every one. The sample contains around 350,000 clones, approximately 81% of which appear only once. Sequencing used peripheral blood, obtained in a trial of Ad26.COV2.S vaccine versus placebo. Every receptor here comes from a person between 18 and 60 years old who received the Ad26.COV2.S COVID-19 vaccine or a placebo.

At least ten counts were recorded for this clone. At the DNA level, this CDR3 is encoded by other sequences in the same sample as well. The J gene is TRBJ2-7, the V gene TRBV12-3 or TRBV12-4; D is possibly TRBD2 (5 bases). CDR3 length: 13 residues. Deletions cut 2 bases from V and 3 bases from J, with 8 bases between. The CDR3 bases are TGTGCCAGCAGTTTAACGGACTTCTACGAGCAGTACTTC. It yields the protein CASSLTDFYEQYF.

V gene TRBV18 combines with J gene TRBJ2-7; D is possibly TRBD2 (5 bases). The germline V gene encodes CDR1 KGHSH and CDR2 LQKENI. The CDR3 has 15 amino acids. V was pared by 5 bases and J by 0 bases, with 14 bases between. The CDR3 spells CASSTAQAASYEQYF. In DNA form, the CDR3 reads TGTGCCAGCTCAACAGCCCAAGCGGCCTCCTACGAGCAGTACTTC.

The gene calls are TRBV4-3 and TRBJ2-7, with 14 bases that match TRBD2. This CDR3 is built from 17 residues. The V gene end was trimmed by 1 base and the J gene end by 7 bases; junction bases not matched to a gene: 9. CDR1 and CDR2 (germline): LGHNA, YSLEER. The CDR3 loop reads CASSQGTGTSGSREQYF. The CDR3 DNA follows: TGCGCCAGCAGCCAAGGCACCGGGACTAGCGGGAGCCGGGAGCAGTACTTC.

The chain couples TRBV7-8 to TRBJ2-1, with 10 nucleotides matching TRBD2. J gave up 5 bases and V 1 base, and 5 bases lay outside the gene matches. This CDR3 has 16 amino acids. Germline V lookup: CDR1 SGHVS, CDR2 FQNEAQ. CDR3 coding DNA: TGTGCCAGCAGCTTAGTGGTAGCGGGGGGTAACAATGAGCAGTTCTTC. Protein product: CASSLVVAGGNNEQFF.

The chain employs TRBV4-3 and TRBJ2-7, with 10 bases aligning to TRBD2. V lost 0 bases, J lost 0 bases, and 5 bases stayed unmatched. The CDR3 is made up of 17 amino acids. Germline V CDR1 and CDR2: LGHNA, YSLEER. The CDR3 DNA reads as TGCGCCAGCAGCCAAGATGGCCCTAGCGGGAGCTCCTACGAGCAGTACTTC. Its protein product is CASSQDGPSGSSYEQYF.

The chain carries TRBV9 and TRBJ2-1; 9 nucleotides match TRBD1. From germline, CDR1 is SGDLS and CDR2 YYNGEE. The CDR3 loop spans 15 amino acids. The trim removed 4 bases at V and 5 bases at J, leaving 7 bases unmatched. CDR3 sequence: CASSLTGGDNNEQFF. The DNA of the CDR3 is TGTGCCAGCAGCCTTACAGGGGGCGATAACAATGAGCAGTTCTTC. Full variable domain (rest looked up from reference TRBV9 and TRBJ2-1): DSGVTQTPKHLITATGQRVTLRCSPRSGDLSVYWYQQSLDQGLQFLIQYYNGEERAKGNILERFSAQQFPDLHSELNLSSLELGDSALYFCASSLTGGDNNEQFFGPGTRLTVL.

The V call is TRBV5-8, the J call TRBJ2-7; D gene uncertain. Trimming took off 1 base at V and 2 bases at J, with 13 bases between the two ends. The CDR3 loop spans 15 amino acids. The germline V gene has CDR1 SGHTS and CDR2 YDEGEE. CDR3 residues: CASSLRRVRAYEQYF. The CDR3 DNA is TGTGCCAGCAGCTTGCGTAGGGTGAGAGCCTACGAGCAGTACTTC.

The chain recombines TRBV6-6 with TRBJ2-5, with TRBD2 as a possible D gene (6 bases). The germline V and J ends were trimmed by 0 bases and 5 bases, with 10 bases remaining between them. CDR3 size: 14 residues. Germline CDR1 and CDR2: MNHNY and SVGAGI (reference sequence). The CDR3 DNA follows: TGTGCCAGCAGTTACTCTGGTCTAGCGGAGACCCAGTACTTC. This encodes CASSYSGLAETQYF.

This clone was counted only a few times. V gene TRBV18 combines with J gene TRBJ2-5; D not certain. Germline CDR1 is KGHSH and CDR2 is LQKENI. V lost 5 bases, J lost 5 bases, and 9 bases lay in between. The CDR3 consists of 12 residues. CDR3: CASSDTWETQYF. CDR3 DNA: TGTGCCAGCTCAGACACTTGGGAGACCCAGTACTTC.